A selection of T cell receptor beta chains follows, all from one sample in a study of long-term antiretroviral therapy in people with HIV. Data came from immunoSEQ multiplex PCR; TCRdb stores just in-frame clones and leaves some out. The sample contains under 25,000 clones, about 88% of which appear only once. This specimen was unsorted PBMCs, taken 0.6 years after starting antiretroviral therapy. These receptors all come from a man aged 55 to 70 with HIV. Each CDR3 is given with its conserved first and last residue. The order of the fields is D gene, J gene, V gene, clone size, CDR3 DNA, CDR3 protein. A D gene is named only where the DNA matches it firmly. Size is omitted from some rows. Given values are once, few, many or a class for expanded clones.

D: -
J: TRBJ1-2
V: TRBV15
size: -
DNA: TGTGCCACCAGCAGAGAAGGGCAGCCCTGGGAAGGCTACACCTTC
CDR3: CATSREGQPWEGYTF

D: -
J: TRBJ1-2
V: TRBV5-4
size: -
DNA: TGTGCCAGCAGCCTTACAGGACGGAACTATGGCTACACCTTC
CDR3: CASSLTGRNYGYTF

D: TRBD1
J: TRBJ2-5
V: TRBV9
size: -
DNA: TGTGCCAGCAGCGTAGTTGGGGACAGTCGAGAGACCCAGTACTTC
CDR3: CASSVVGDSRETQYF

D: TRBD1
J: TRBJ2-1
V: TRBV5-1
size: -
DNA: TGCGCCAGCAGCTCTGGACAGGGGCCATATGAGCAGTTCTTC
CDR3: CASSSGQGPYEQFF

D: TRBD1
J: TRBJ2-5
V: TRBV6-6
size: -
DNA: TGTGCCAGCAGGCCTGGGACAGGTCGAGGCGAGACCCAGTACTTC
CDR3: CASRPGTGRGETQYF

D: -
J: TRBJ1-1
V: TRBV10-2
size: once
DNA: TGCGCCAGCAGCCAGGGATCGGAAGCTTTCTTT
CDR3: CASSQGSEAFF

D: -
J: TRBJ1-1
V: TRBV10-3
size: -
DNA: TGTGCCATCAGTGTAGCGGGAAGTAACACTGAAGCTTTCTTT
CDR3: CAISVAGSNTEAFF

D: TRBD2
J: TRBJ2-3
V: TRBV7-2
size: -
DNA: TGTGCCAGCAGCTTGTCTAGCGGGAGTTGGTACCCCACAGATACGCAGTATTTT
CDR3: CASSLSSGSWYPTDTQYF

D: -
J: TRBJ2-7
V: TRBV10-3
size: -
DNA: TGTGCCACCCGGGACGCGGAGAGCTCCTACGAGCAGTACTTC
CDR3: CATRDAESSYEQYF

D: -
J: TRBJ2-5
V: TRBV9
size: -
DNA: TGTGCCAGCAGCGTAAGGGCCCAAGAGACCCAGTACTTC
CDR3: CASSVRAQETQYF

D: TRBD1
J: TRBJ1-2
V: TRBV7-9
size: few
DNA: TGTGCCAGCAGCCCGAAGGGACAGGGCGGTAACTATGGCTACACCTTC
CDR3: CASSPKGQGGNYGYTF

D: -
J: TRBJ2-7
V: TRBV6-1
size: -
DNA: TGTGCCAGCAGTGAAGAAGTCCGGACCCGGCCCTACGAGCAGTACTTC
CDR3: CASSEEVRTRPYEQYF

D: -
J: TRBJ1-3
V: TRBV27
size: -
DNA: TGTGCCAGCAGTTCCTTAGGGATCCACTCTGGAAACACCATATATTTT
CDR3: CASSSLGIHSGNTIYF

D: -
J: TRBJ2-1
V: TRBV7-2
size: once
DNA: TGTGCCAGCAGCGCACAGACTAGCAATGAGCAGTTCTTC
CDR3: CASSAQTSNEQFF

D: -
J: TRBJ2-7
V: TRBV5-4
size: -
DNA: TGTGCCAGCAGTCGCCCTACAGGAAACCTACTCTACGAGCAGTACTTC
CDR3: CASSRPTGNLLYEQYF

D: -
J: TRBJ2-2
V: TRBV7-2
size: once
DNA: TGTGCCAGCAGCTTAGCAGGTCCCACCCAGGGCGGGGAGCTGTTTTTT
CDR3: CASSLAGPTQGGELFF

D: -
J: TRBJ2-3
V: TRBV7-9
size: -
DNA: TGTGCCAGCAGCCCCCCACACCCAGGCACAGATACGCAGTATTTT
CDR3: CASSPPHPGTDTQYF

D: -
J: TRBJ2-1
V: TRBV2
size: -
DNA: TGTGCCAGCACCGAACAGGGCCTATCCTACAATGAGCAGTTCTTC
CDR3: CASTEQGLSYNEQFF

D: -
J: TRBJ1-2
V: TRBV7-2
size: -
DNA: TGTGCCAGCAGCTTAGACAGAAGTTATGGCTACACCTTC
CDR3: CASSLDRSYGYTF

D: -
J: TRBJ2-7
V: TRBV6-1
size: once
DNA: TGTGCCAGCAGTGTTGTCGGAGCCTACGAGCAGTACTTC
CDR3: CASSVVGAYEQYF